Shown below are 5 T cell receptor beta chains from a single sample sequenced in a study of T cell repertoires in cytomegalovirus infection. TCRdb called the reads again in MiXCR, with one record for every CDR3 protein. This sample carries approximately 250,000 distinct CDR3 sequences, approximately 9% of them seen once, and the ten largest clones take approximately 16%. Sequenced sample: PBMCs. All receptors come from a human donor in good health (CMV status not recorded). Some clones in this sample may be carry-over from other donors' samples.

The table lists this clonotype with many counts. The rearrangement joins TRBV18 to TRBJ2-1; D may be TRBD1 or TRBD2 (5 bases each). The CDR3 sequence is 21 residues long. The V gene's germline CDR1 is KGHSH and CDR2 LQKENI. Deletions cut 1 base from V and 5 bases from J, with 30 bases between. CDR3 bases: TGTGCCAGCTCACCACGGGTAGGGTCAGGGCCTCCTGAGGGTGGACACAATGAGCAGTTCTTC. Amino acid sequence: CASSPRVGSGPPEGGHNEQFF.

V gene TRBV20-1 combines with J gene TRBJ2-5; 8 bases line up with TRBD2. Germline CDR1 is DFQATT and CDR2 is SNEGSKA (reference sequence). The CDR3 sequence is 17 residues long. The V gene end was trimmed by 3 bases and the J gene end by 5 bases; junction bases not matched to a gene: 17. The CDR3 nucleotides are TGCAGTGCTAGTCTGGGGTTAGCGGGACCAGTGGGGGAGACCCAGTACTTC. Its protein product is CSASLGLAGPVGETQYF.

This clonotype was detected many times. The genes are TRBV7-8 and TRBJ2-3, with TRBD2 as a possible D gene (6 bases). The CDR3 covers 18 residues. Trimming took off 2 bases at V and 0 bases at J, with 18 bases between the two ends. The germline CDR1 and CDR2 sequences are SGHVS and FQNEAQ. The CDR3 loop reads CASSLSPSLATSTDTQYF. The CDR3 region has the DNA TGTGCCAGCAGCTTAAGTCCCTCTCTAGCGACTAGCACAGATACGCAGTATTTT.

The CDR3 reads CASSSGPGLAGGAGRPYEQYF. In DNA, the CDR3 is TGTGCCAGCAGCTCCGGACCTGGACTAGCGGGAGGAGCGGGGAGGCCCTACGAGCAGTACTTC. This chain connects TRBV11-2 to TRBJ2-7; 14 bases agree with TRBD2. Germline lookup yields CDR1 SGHAT and CDR2 FQNNGV. The CDR3 has 21 residues. V shed 4 bases, J shed 2 bases, and the junction held 19 bases outside the gene matches.

This clonotype was counted many times. The chain combines TRBV12-3 or TRBV12-4 with TRBJ1-5; tentative D call: TRBD1 (5 bases). The CDR3 consists of 16 residues. V lost 6 bases to trimming and J lost 4 bases, with 19 bases between them. The CDR3 loop is CASSWDLGQGNQPQHF. The DNA for the CDR3 is TGTGCCAGCAGCTGGGACCTGGGGCAGGGAAATCAGCCCCAGCATTTT.